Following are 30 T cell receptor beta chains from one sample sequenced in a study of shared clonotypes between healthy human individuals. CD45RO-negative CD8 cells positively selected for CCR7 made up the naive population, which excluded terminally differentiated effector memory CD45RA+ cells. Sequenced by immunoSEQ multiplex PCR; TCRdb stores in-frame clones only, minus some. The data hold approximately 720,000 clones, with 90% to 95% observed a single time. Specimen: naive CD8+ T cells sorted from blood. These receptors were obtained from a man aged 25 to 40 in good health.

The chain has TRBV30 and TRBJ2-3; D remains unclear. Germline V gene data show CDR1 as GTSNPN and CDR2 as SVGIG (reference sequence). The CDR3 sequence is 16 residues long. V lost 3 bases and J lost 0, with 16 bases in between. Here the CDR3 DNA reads TGTGCCTGGAGCGACTTTAAAGGGTCTAGCACAGATACGCAGTATTTT. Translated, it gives CAWSDFKGSSTDTQYF.

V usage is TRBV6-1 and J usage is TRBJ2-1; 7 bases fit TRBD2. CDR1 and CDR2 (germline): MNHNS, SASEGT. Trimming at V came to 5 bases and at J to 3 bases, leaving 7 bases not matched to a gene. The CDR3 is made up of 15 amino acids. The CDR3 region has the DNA TGTGCCAGCAGTCTAGGCGGGAGTCTCTACAATGAGCAGTTCTTC. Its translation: CASSLGGSLYNEQFF.

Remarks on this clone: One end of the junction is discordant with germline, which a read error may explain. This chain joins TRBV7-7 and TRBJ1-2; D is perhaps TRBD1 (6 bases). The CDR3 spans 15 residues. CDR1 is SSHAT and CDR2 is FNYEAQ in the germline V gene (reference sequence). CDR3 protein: CASSPDSLTNYGYTF. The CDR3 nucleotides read TGTGCTAGCAGCCCGGACAGCCTTACTAACTATGGCTACACCTTC.

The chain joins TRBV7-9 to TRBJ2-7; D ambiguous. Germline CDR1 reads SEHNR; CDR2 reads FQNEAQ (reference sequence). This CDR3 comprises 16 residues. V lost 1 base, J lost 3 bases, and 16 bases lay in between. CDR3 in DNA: TGTGCCAGCAGCTTAGTAACGGGTAAAAAAGACTACGAGCAGTACTTC. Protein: CASSLVTGKKDYEQYF. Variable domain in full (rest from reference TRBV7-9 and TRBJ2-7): DTGVSQNPRHKITKRGQNVTFRCDPISEHNRLYWYRQTLGQGPEFLTYFQNEAQLEKSRLLSDRFSAERPKGSFSTLEIQRTEQGDSAMYLCASSLVTGKKDYEQYFGPGTRLTVT.

CDR3 bases: TGTGCCAGCACTCACAATGGGGAAACAGGGGTCGGCCTATCGGGAGGCTACACCTTC. It translates to CASTHNGETGVGLSGGYTF. J is TRBJ1-2 and V is TRBV28; 7 bases map to TRBD1. V was pared by 7 bases and J by 8 bases, with 28 bases of the junction left unmatched. The CDR3 runs 19 residues. The V gene's germline CDR1 is MDHEN and CDR2 SYDVKM.

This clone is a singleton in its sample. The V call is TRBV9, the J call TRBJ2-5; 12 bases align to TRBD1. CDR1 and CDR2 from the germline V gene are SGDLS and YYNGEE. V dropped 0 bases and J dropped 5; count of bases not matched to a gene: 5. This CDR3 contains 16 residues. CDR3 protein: CASSVAGDRGLETQYF. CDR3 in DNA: TGTGCCAGCAGCGTAGCGGGGGACAGGGGGCTTGAGACCCAGTACTTC.

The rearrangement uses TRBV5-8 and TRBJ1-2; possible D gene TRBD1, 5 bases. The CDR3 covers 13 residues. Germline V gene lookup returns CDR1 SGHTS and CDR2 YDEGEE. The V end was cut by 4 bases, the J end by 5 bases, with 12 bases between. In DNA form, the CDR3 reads TGTGCCAGCAGCCCTGCTGGGGGGTATGGCTACACCTTC. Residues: CASSPAGGYGYTF.

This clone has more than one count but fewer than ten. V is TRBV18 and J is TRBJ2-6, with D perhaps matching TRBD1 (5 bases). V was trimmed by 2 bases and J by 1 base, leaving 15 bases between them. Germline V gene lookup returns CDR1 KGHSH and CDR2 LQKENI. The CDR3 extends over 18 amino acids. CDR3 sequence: CASSPGAGLPSGANVLTF. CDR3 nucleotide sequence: TGTGCCAGCTCACCAGGTGCAGGGCTGCCATCTGGGGCCAACGTCCTGACTTTC. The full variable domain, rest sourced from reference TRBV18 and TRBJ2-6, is NAGVMQNPRHLVRRRGQEARLRCSPMKGHSHVYWYRQLPEEGLKFMVYLQKENIIDESGMPKERFSAEFPKEGPSILRIQQVVRGDSAAYFCASSPGAGLPSGANVLTFGAGSRLTVL.

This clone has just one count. The CDR3 DNA is TGCGCCAGCAGCTTCAGGGGGCGCGGACTAGCGGGAGACGAGCAGTACTTC. Its translation: CASSFRGRGLAGDEQYF. V gene TRBV5-1 combines with J gene TRBJ2-7; the match to TRBD2 covers 13 bases. This CDR3 region has 17 residues. From germline, CDR1 is SGHRS and CDR2 YFSETQ. The ends lost 2 bases at V and 5 bases at J; junction bases unmatched: 10.

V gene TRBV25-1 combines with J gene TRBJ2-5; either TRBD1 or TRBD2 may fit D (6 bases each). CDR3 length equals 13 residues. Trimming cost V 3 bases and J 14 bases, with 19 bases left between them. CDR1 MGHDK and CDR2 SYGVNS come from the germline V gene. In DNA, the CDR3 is TGTGCCAGCAGTGACGGGGGCAGGCGGCAGCATTACTTC. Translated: CASSDGGRRQHYF. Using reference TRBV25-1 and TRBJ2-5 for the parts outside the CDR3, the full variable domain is EADIYQTPRYLVIGTGKKITLECSQTMGHDKMYWYQQDPGMELHLIHYSYGVNSTEKGDLSSESTVSRIRTEHFPLTLESARPSHTSQYLCASSDGGRRQHYFGPGTRLLVL.

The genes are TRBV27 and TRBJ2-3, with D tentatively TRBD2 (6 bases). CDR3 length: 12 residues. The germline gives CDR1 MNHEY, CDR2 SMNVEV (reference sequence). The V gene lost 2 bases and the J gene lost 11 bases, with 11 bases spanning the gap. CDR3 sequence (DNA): TGTGCCAGCAGTTTAGTCGGGGAGGTGCAGTATTTT. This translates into CASSLVGEVQYF.

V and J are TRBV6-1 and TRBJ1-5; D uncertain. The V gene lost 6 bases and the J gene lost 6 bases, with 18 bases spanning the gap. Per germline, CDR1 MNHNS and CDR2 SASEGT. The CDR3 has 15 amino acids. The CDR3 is CASRDTLGGSQPQHF. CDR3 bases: TGTGCCAGCAGGGATACATTGGGAGGGAGTCAGCCCCAGCATTTT.

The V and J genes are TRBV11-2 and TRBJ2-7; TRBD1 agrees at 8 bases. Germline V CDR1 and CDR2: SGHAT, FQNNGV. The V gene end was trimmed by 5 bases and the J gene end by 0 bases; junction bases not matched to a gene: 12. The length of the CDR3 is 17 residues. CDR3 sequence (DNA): TGTGCCAGCAGCGTACCGGACAGGGTCCCGAGCTCCTACGAGCAGTACTTC. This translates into CASSVPDRVPSSYEQYF.

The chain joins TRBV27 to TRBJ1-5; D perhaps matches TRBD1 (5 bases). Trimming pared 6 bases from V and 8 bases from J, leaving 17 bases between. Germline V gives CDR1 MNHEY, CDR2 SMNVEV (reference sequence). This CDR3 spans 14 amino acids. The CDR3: CASSHGRGSKPQHF. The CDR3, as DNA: TGTGCCAGCAGCCACGGGCGGGGGTCTAAGCCCCAGCATTTT.

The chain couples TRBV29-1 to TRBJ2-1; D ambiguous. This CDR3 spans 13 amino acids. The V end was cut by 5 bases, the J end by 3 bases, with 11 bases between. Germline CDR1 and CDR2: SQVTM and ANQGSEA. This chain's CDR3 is CSVMAVDYNEQFF. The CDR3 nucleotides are TGCAGCGTTATGGCGGTGGACTACAATGAGCAGTTCTTC.

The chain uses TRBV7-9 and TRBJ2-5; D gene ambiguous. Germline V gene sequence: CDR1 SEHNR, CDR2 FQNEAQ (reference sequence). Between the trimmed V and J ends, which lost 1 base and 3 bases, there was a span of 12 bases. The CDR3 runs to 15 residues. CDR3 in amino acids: CASSLVLGSKETQYF. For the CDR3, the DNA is TGTGCCAGCAGCTTAGTCCTGGGGTCGAAAGAGACCCAGTACTTC.

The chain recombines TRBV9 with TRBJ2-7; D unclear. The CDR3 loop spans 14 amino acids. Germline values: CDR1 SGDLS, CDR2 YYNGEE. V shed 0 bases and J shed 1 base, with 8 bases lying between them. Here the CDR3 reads CASSVDSLSYEQYF. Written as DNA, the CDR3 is TGTGCCAGCAGCGTAGACTCATTATCCTACGAGCAGTACTTC.

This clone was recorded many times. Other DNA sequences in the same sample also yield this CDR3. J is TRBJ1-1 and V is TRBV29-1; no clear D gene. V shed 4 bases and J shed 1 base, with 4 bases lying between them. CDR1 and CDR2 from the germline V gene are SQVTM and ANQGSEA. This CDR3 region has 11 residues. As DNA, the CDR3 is TGCAGCGTTGCGCCGAACACTGAAGCTTTCTTT. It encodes CSVAPNTEAFF.

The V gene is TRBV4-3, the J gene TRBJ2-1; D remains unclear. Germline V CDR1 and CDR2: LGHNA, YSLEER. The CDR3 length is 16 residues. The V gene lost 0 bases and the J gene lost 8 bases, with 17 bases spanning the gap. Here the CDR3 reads CASSQDRFTRTDEQFF. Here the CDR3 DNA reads TGCGCCAGCAGCCAAGATCGCTTTACTCGCACCGATGAGCAGTTCTTC.

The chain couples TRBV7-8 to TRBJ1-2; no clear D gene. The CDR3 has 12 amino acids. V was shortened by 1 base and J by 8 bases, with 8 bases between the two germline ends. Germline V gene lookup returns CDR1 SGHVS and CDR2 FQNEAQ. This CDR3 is CASSLGILGYTF. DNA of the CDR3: TGTGCCAGCAGCTTAGGTATCCTGGGCTACACCTTC.

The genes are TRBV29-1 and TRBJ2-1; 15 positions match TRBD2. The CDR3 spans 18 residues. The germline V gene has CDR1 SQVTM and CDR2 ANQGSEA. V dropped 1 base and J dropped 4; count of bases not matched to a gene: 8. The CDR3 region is CSVEAGLAGGLGYNEQFF. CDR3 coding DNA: TGCAGCGTTGAAGCCGGACTAGCGGGAGGGCTGGGGTACAATGAGCAGTTCTTC.

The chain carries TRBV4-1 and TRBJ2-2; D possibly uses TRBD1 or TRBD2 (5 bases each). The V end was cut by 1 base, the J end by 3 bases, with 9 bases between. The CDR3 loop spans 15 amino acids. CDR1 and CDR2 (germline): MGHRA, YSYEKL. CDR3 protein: CASSQGGTYTGELFF. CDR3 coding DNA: TGCGCCAGCAGCCAAGGAGGGACCTACACCGGGGAGCTGTTTTTT.

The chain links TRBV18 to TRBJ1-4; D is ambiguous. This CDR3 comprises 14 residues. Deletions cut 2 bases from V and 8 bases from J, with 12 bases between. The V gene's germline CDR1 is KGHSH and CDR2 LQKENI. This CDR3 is CASSPSFGREKLFF. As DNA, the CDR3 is TGTGCCAGCTCACCATCCTTCGGCAGGGAAAAACTGTTTTTT.

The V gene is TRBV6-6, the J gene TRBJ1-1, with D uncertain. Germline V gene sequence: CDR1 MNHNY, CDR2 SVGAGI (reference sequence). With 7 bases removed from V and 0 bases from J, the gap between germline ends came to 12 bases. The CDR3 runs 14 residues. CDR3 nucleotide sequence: TGTGCCAGCACCAAGATTCCCATGAACACTGAAGCTTTCTTT. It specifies CASTKIPMNTEAFF.

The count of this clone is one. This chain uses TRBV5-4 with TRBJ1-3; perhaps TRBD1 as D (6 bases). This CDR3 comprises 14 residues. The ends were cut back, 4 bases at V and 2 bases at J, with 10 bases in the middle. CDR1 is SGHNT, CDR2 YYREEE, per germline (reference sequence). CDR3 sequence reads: CASSIRGAGNTIYF. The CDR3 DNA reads TGTGCCAGCAGCATCAGGGGAGCTGGAAACACCATATATTTT.

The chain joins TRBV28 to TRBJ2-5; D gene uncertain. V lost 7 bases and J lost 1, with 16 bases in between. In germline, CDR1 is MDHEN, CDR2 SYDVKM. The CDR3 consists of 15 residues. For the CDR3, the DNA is TGTGCCAGCAACTCAAGGAGCCTGTTCCAAGAGACCCAGTACTTC. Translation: CASNSRSLFQETQYF.

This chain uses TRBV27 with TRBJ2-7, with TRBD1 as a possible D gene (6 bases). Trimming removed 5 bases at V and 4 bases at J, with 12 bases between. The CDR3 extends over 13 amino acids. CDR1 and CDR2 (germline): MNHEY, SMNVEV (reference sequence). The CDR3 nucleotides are TGTGCCAGCAGTCCCCTCAGGGGTTACGAGCAGTACTTC. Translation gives CASSPLRGYEQYF.

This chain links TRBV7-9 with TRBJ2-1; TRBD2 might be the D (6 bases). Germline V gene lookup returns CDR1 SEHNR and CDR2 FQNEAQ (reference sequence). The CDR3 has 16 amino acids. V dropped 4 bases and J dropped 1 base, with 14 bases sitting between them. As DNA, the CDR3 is TGTGCCAGCAGCTCTTCACTAGGACTATCCTACAATGAGCAGTTCTTC. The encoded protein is CASSSSLGLSYNEQFF.

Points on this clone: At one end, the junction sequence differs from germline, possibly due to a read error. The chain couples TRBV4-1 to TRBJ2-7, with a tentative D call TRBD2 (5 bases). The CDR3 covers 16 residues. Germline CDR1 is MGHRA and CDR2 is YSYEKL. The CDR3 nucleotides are TGCGCCAGCACCCAAGGGCTTTCCCTAGCCGGCTACGAGCAGTACTTC. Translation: CASTQGLSLAGYEQYF.

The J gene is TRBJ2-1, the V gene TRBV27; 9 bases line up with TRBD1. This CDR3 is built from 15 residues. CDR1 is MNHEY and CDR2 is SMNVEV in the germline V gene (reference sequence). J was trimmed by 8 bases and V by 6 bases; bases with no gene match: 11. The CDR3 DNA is TGTGCCAGCAGCCCAGAGGACAGGGGAAAGCATGAGCAGTTCTTC. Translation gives CASSPEDRGKHEQFF.